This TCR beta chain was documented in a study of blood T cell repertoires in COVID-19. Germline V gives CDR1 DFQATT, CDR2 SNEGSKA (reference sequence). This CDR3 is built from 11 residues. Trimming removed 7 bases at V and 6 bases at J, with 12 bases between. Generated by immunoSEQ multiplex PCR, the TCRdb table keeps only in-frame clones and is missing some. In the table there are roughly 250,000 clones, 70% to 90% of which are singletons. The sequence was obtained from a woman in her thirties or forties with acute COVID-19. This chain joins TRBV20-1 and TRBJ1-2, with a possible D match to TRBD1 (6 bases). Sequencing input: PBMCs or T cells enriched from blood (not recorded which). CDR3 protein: CSVRTGHGYTF. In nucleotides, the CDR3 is TGCAGTGTACGTACAGGGCATGGCTACACCTTC.